The clone carrying this T cell receptor (beta chain) was detected ten times or more. Its target is not known. These data come from a study of T-cell reconstitution after alpha-beta-depleted transplantation in children. Study-level results: By one year post-transplant, T-cell counts and diversity largely arose from T cells that were newly produced. Reportedly, roughly two months post-transplant, alpha-beta T cells arose from several hundred expanded graft clones.

Using unique molecular identifiers, the investigators prepared the TCRbeta library. Each CDR3 protein gets one entry after TCRdb re-called the PCR reads with MiXCR. The repertoire holds 200,000 or so distinct CDR3 sequences, with approximately 8% as singletons. The receptor's source is a male patient under 10 years old who had a stem cell transplant for acute myeloid leukemia, so the T cells may come from the graft donor. Sequenced here: PBMCs, mostly from graft donor cells, sampled 360 days after TCRalphabeta/CD19-depleted stem cell transplant.

In DNA, the CDR3 is TGTGCCAGCAGTTTAGGCTCTCGTGGTGATACGCAGTATTTT. Protein sequence: CASSLGSRGDTQYF. The chain joins TRBV12-3 or TRBV12-4 to TRBJ2-3; D is ambiguous. There are 14 residues in the CDR3. Trimming took 1 base from V and 6 from J, leaving 11 bases between them.